A single sample is the source of the 9 T cell receptor beta chains below, sequenced in a study of shared clonotypes between healthy human individuals. Libraries were prepared by immunoSEQ multiplex PCR; TCRdb keeps only in-frame clonotypes and omits some of them. The table includes about 1.1 million clones, 75% to 85% detected once. Sequenced sample: memory CD4+ T cells from PBMCs. The subset: CD45RA-negative fraction. These receptors came from a young man in good health. Some clones in this sample may be carry-over from other donors' samples.

The rearrangement uses TRBV27 and TRBJ2-3; 9 bases fit TRBD2. The V gene's germline CDR1 is MNHEY and CDR2 SMNVEV (reference sequence). CDR3 length equals 17 residues. V lost 6 bases, J lost 3 bases, and 13 bases stayed unmatched. The CDR3 reads CASSPIYLAGRTDTQYF. The CDR3 region has the DNA TGTGCCAGCAGCCCAATTTATCTAGCGGGACGGACAGATACGCAGTATTTT.

This chain connects TRBV11-2 to TRBJ2-1; 14 positions agree with TRBD2. Per the germline V gene, CDR1 is SGHAT and CDR2 is FQNNGV. The CDR3 sequence is 17 residues long. The junction had 5 bases not matched to a gene; V was cut back by 0 bases and J by 7 bases. CDR3 loop: CASSLDLGLAGVNEQFF. CDR3 nucleotides: TGTGCCAGCAGCTTAGACCTGGGACTAGCGGGGGTTAATGAGCAGTTCTTC. The full variable domain, completed using reference TRBV11-2 and TRBJ2-1, is EAGVAQSPRYKIIEKRQSVAFWCNPISGHATLYWYQQILGQGPKLLIQFQNNGVVDDSQLPKDRFSAERLKGVDSTLKIQPAKLEDSAVYLCASSLDLGLAGVNEQFFGPGTRLTVL.

The DNA for the CDR3 is TGCGCCAGCAGCCAGGGGCTAGCGGGAGCTCTCTACGAGCAGTACTTC. The encoded protein is CASSQGLAGALYEQYF. The genes are TRBV4-3 and TRBJ2-7, with 10 nucleotides matching TRBD2. The germline V gene has CDR1 LGHNA and CDR2 YSLEER. V lost 3 bases to trimming and J lost 3 bases; unmatched junction nucleotides: 8. The CDR3 consists of 16 residues.

The count of this clone is one. The J gene is TRBJ1-1, the V gene TRBV6-6; D is ambiguous. CDR1 and CDR2 from the germline V gene are MNHNY and SVGAGI (reference sequence). Between the trimmed V and J ends, which lost 5 bases and 1 base, there was a span of 11 bases. The CDR3 runs 14 residues. The chain's CDR3 is CASSNPSPNTEAFF. The CDR3 nucleotides are TGTGCCAGCAGTAATCCGTCCCCGAACACTGAAGCTTTCTTT.

V is TRBV5-1 and J is TRBJ1-2; D might be TRBD1 (5 bases). V was trimmed by 4 bases and J by 8 bases, leaving 12 bases between them. In germline, CDR1 is SGHRS, CDR2 YFSETQ. The CDR3 sequence is 12 residues long. The CDR3 loop reads CASSESRDGYTF. The CDR3 nucleotides are TGCGCCAGCAGCGAAAGCAGGGACGGCTACACCTTC.

The chain has TRBV4-1 and TRBJ1-2, with a tentative D call TRBD1 (5 bases). The CDR3 covers 14 residues. From germline, CDR1 is MGHRA and CDR2 YSYEKL. V gave up 0 bases and J gave up 8 bases, with 13 bases separating them. The DNA for the CDR3 is TGCGCCAGCAGCCAAGATACCCAGGGTTACGGCTACACCTTC. Translation gives CASSQDTQGYGYTF.

This chain's CDR3 is CASSLDWGETQYF. CDR3 in DNA: TGTGCCAGCAGCTTGGACTGGGGGGAGACCCAGTACTTC. The chain recombines TRBV5-5 with TRBJ2-5, with D perhaps TRBD1 or TRBD2 (5 bases each). CDR1 is SGHKS, CDR2 YYEKEE, per germline (reference sequence). Trimming took off 0 bases at V and 5 bases at J, with 8 bases between the two ends. CDR3 length equals 13 residues.

The chain carries TRBV11-1 and TRBJ1-2; 12 nucleotides agree with TRBD1. V trimming: 4 bases; J trimming: 8 bases; junction bases outside the gene matches: 2. Germline-derived CDR1 and CDR2 are SGHAT and FQDESV (reference sequence). The CDR3 covers 13 residues. DNA of the CDR3: TGTGCCAGCAGCTGGGACAGGGGGCAAGGCTACACCTTC. It codes for CASSWDRGQGYTF. The whole variable domain, remainder taken from reference TRBV11-1 and TRBJ1-2, is EAEVAQSPRYKITEKSQAVAFWCDPISGHATLYWYRQILGQGPELLVQFQDESVVDDSQLPKDRFSAERLKGVDSTLKIQPAELGDSAMYLCASSWDRGQGYTFGSGTRLTVV.

The V and J genes are TRBV6-1 and TRBJ2-2; no reliable D call. The germline V gene has CDR1 MNHNS and CDR2 SASEGT. The CDR3 sequence is 12 residues long. V was clipped by 7 bases and J by 1 base, with 4 bases between them. This chain's CDR3 is CASNENTGELFF. In nucleotides, the CDR3 is TGTGCCAGCAATGAGAACACCGGGGAGCTGTTTTTT.